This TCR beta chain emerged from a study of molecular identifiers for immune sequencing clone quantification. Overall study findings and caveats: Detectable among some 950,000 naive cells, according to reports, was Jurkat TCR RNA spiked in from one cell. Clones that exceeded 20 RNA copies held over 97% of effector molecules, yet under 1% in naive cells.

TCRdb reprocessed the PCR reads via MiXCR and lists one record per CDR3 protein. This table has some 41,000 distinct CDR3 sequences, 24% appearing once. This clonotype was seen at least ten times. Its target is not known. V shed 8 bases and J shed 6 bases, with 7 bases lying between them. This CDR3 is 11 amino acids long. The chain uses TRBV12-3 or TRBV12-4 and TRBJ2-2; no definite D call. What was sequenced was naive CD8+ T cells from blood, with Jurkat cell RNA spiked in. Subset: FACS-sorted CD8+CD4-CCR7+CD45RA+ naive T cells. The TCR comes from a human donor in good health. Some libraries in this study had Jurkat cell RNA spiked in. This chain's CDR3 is CASLRAGELFF. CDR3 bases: TGTGCCAGCCTAAGGGCCGGGGAGCTGTTTTTT.